This TCR beta chain appears in the sequencing data of a study of T cell repertoires in cytomegalovirus infection. General study results and limits: CMV-specific TCR beta clonotypes restricted by HLA-C dominated the ex vivo response.

This clonotype has more than one count but fewer than ten. Its target is not known. Using its own MiXCR run on the reads, TCRdb lists one record per CDR3 protein. The repertoire has hundreds of thousands of distinct CDR3 sequences, 42% of them found once; the top ten carry 40% to 50%. The CDR3 sequence is 18 residues long. J lost 3 bases, V lost 6 bases, and 17 bases had no gene match. Germline CDR1 and CDR2: SGHVS and FNYEAQ. This material consisted of cultured PBMCs, taken from culture after CMV antigen stimulation. This clonotype originated in a human donor in good health (CMV status not recorded). Some clones in this sample may be carry-over from other donors' samples. The V and J genes are TRBV7-6 and TRBJ1-3; 7 nucleotides agree with TRBD1. CDR3 region: CASSLGQRSFGSGNTIYF. In nucleotides, the CDR3 is TGTGCCAGCAGTTTGGGACAGCGCTCTTTTGGGAGTGGAAACACCATATATTTT.